Below are 8 T cell receptor beta chains sequenced from a single sample in a study of T cell changes during pregnancy in multiple sclerosis. Assay used: immunoSEQ multiplex PCR; TCRdb lists only in-frame clones, some missing. The table lists about 57,000 clones, less than 95% of them singletons, with about 3.8% in the top ten. The starting material was peripheral blood, obtained after pregnancy. These receptors were collected from a female donor in good health, enrolled as a control in a pregnancy study.

The chain employs TRBV11-2 and TRBJ2-5; weak D call: TRBD2 (5 bases). The length of the CDR3 is 13 residues. The V end lost 1 base, the J end lost 3 bases, and 6 bases lay between the germline ends. Germline values: CDR1 SGHAT, CDR2 FQNNGV. CDR3 residues: CASSLGEKETQYF. CDR3 sequence (DNA): TGTGCCAGCAGCTTAGGGGAGAAAGAGACCCAGTACTTC.

This clone was seen only once. This chain links TRBV14 with TRBJ2-2; D remains unclear. V lost 0 bases, J lost 6 bases, and 5 bases lay in between. In germline, CDR1 is SGHDN, CDR2 FVKESK. This CDR3 comprises 13 residues. The CDR3 coding sequence is TGTGCCAGCAGCCAAGAGTTAGCCGGGGAGCTGTTTTTT. It encodes CASSQELAGELFF.

This sequence joins TRBV7-9 and TRBJ1-2, with 9 positions matching TRBD1. Trimming took 4 bases from V and 4 from J; bases not matched to a gene: 4. The CDR3 runs 14 residues. Germline CDR1 SEHNR, CDR2 FQNEAQ (reference sequence). The CDR3 loop is CASSSTTGGYGYTF. The CDR3 DNA follows: TGTGCCAGCAGCTCGACGACAGGGGGCTATGGCTACACCTTC.

The chain has TRBV29-1 and TRBJ2-5; tentative D call: TRBD2 (6 bases). Trimming pared 3 bases from V and 1 base from J, leaving 12 bases between. CDR3 size: 14 residues. Germline CDR1 reads SQVTM; CDR2 reads ANQGSEA. The CDR3: CSVEEGFLQETQYF. In DNA, the CDR3 is TGCAGCGTTGAGGAGGGGTTCCTCCAAGAGACCCAGTACTTC.

The chain links TRBV4-2 to TRBJ1-2; 9 nucleotides line up with TRBD1. V lost 1 base, J lost 9 bases, and 9 bases stayed unmatched. Germline-derived CDR1 and CDR2 are LGHNA and YNFKEQ. The CDR3 spans 15 residues. The CDR3 DNA sequence: TGTGCCAGCAGCCAAGGCGACCTCGGACAGGGGAGCTACACCTTC. Protein product: CASSQGDLGQGSYTF.

This clone has a handful of counts. V and J are TRBV5-1 and TRBJ1-1; 7 nucleotides line up with TRBD1. V was pared by 0 bases and J by 10 bases, with 6 bases of the junction left unmatched. Germline V gene data show CDR1 as SGHRS and CDR2 as YFSETQ. The CDR3 is made up of 13 amino acids. The DNA of the CDR3 is TGCGCCAGCAGCTTGGGGGGGCAGGGGGGAGCTTTCTTT. This sequence encodes CASSLGGQGGAFF.

This clone has more than one count but fewer than ten. The chain links TRBV30 to TRBJ1-2; 9 nucleotides agree with TRBD1. The length of the CDR3 is 16 residues. V shed 3 bases and J 0 bases; nucleotides not matched to a gene: 8. Germline V gene data show CDR1 as GTSNPN and CDR2 as SVGIG (reference sequence). CDR3 nucleotides: TGTGCCTGGAGGACGACAGGGGGTTTTGCTAACTATGGCTACACCTTC. This gives the protein CAWRTTGGFANYGYTF.

The genes are TRBV5-6 and TRBJ2-7, with TRBD1 matching 7 bases. V lost 6 bases, J lost 0 bases, and 12 bases stayed unmatched. Germline CDR1 reads SGHDT; CDR2 reads YYEEEE. The CDR3 has 16 amino acids. The CDR3 here is CASTPTGDHPSYEQYF. The CDR3 coding sequence is TGTGCCAGCACCCCCACAGGGGACCACCCCTCCTACGAGCAGTACTTC.